This T cell receptor beta chain was recorded in a study of cytomegalovirus exposure and HLA in healthy donors. This CDR3 is built from 13 residues. Germline CDR1 reads LNHDA; CDR2 reads SQIVND (reference sequence). Germline trimming cut 7 bases from V and 4 bases from J; bases unmatched to any gene: 4. Both 60 Vbeta primers and 13 Jbeta primers went into the PCR. Profiled with immunoSEQ multiplex PCR; TCRdb holds only in-frame clones, not every one. Seen here are approximately 190,000 clones, 80% observed once, and the top ten hold 6.3%. The chain recombines TRBV19 with TRBJ2-1, with TRBD2 matching over 7 bases. Material for sequencing was PBMCs. The receptor was isolated from a man in his forties or fifties in good health and CMV-seropositive. The CDR3 coding sequence is TGTGCCAGTAATGGGGGGGGTTACAATGAGCAGTTCTTC. The encoded protein is CASNGGGYNEQFF.